This is a list of T cell receptor beta chains from one sample in a study of blood T cell repertoires in COVID-19. Generated by immunoSEQ multiplex PCR, the TCRdb table keeps only in-frame clones and is missing some. This table holds around 250,000 clones, over 75% found once. Sequenced sample: PBMCs or T cells enriched from blood (not recorded which). These receptors all stem from a woman in her thirties or forties who had been exposed to COVID-19. Each CDR3 is given with its conserved first and last residue. D genes are given only for firm matches. The listing skips clone size in some rows; elsewhere it reads once, few, many or a size class.

clone_size: .
j_call: TRBJ1-1
v_call: TRBV24-1
d_call: .
cdr3_nt: TGTGCCACCAGGGGGGCCGGGGCTCCTGAAGCTTTCTTT
cdr3_aa: CATRGAGAPEAFF

clone_size: .
j_call: TRBJ1-2
v_call: TRBV27
d_call: TRBD1
cdr3_nt: TGTGCCAGCAGTCCCCTCATAACTTTACCCGGGACAGCCTCTAACTATGGCTACACCTTC
cdr3_aa: CASSPLITLPGTASNYGYTF

clone_size: .
j_call: TRBJ2-3
v_call: TRBV6-5
d_call: TRBD1
cdr3_nt: TGTGCCAGCAGCAACAGGGGGTTAGGCACAGATACGCAGTATTTT
cdr3_aa: CASSNRGLGTDTQYF

clone_size: .
j_call: TRBJ2-3
v_call: TRBV20-1
d_call: TRBD2
cdr3_nt: TGCAGTGCTAGTCCCTACGGACTAGCGGGTGGGGATACGCAGTATTTT
cdr3_aa: CSASPYGLAGGDTQYF

clone_size: few
j_call: TRBJ1-2
v_call: TRBV5-1
d_call: .
cdr3_nt: TGTGCCAGCAGCGTGGAGGGGGATGGCTACACCTTC
cdr3_aa: CASSVEGDGYTF

clone_size: .
j_call: TRBJ1-2
v_call: TRBV2
d_call: TRBD1
cdr3_nt: TGTGCCAGCAGTGAAGTGGCGGGACAGGGAATCGGTGGCTACACCTTC
cdr3_aa: CASSEVAGQGIGGYTF

clone_size: .
j_call: TRBJ2-2
v_call: TRBV5-1
d_call: TRBD2
cdr3_nt: TGTGCCAGCAGCCTGGGGAGGACTAGCGATGCCGGGGAGCTGTTTTTT
cdr3_aa: CASSLGRTSDAGELFF

clone_size: .
j_call: TRBJ2-3
v_call: TRBV7-3
d_call: .
cdr3_nt: TGTGCCAGCAGCTTAGCACTAGCTGGCACAGATACGCAGTATTTT
cdr3_aa: CASSLALAGTDTQYF

clone_size: .
j_call: TRBJ1-5
v_call: TRBV6-6
d_call: TRBD1
cdr3_nt: TGTGCCAGCAGCCAAGGACAGGGGCCTTTCAATCAGCCCCAGCATTTT
cdr3_aa: CASSQGQGPFNQPQHF

clone_size: .
j_call: TRBJ2-7
v_call: TRBV6-2/TRBV6-3
d_call: .
cdr3_nt: TGTGCCAGCAGTTACGGTGGACTCTACGAGCAGTACTTC
cdr3_aa: CASSYGGLYEQYF

clone_size: .
j_call: TRBJ2-1
v_call: TRBV24-1
d_call: TRBD2
cdr3_nt: TGTGCCACCAGTGATCTGCTAGCGGGGGGGTTGGATGAGCAGTTCTTC
cdr3_aa: CATSDLLAGGLDEQFF

clone_size: .
j_call: TRBJ2-6
v_call: TRBV7-3
d_call: TRBD1
cdr3_nt: TGTGCCAGCAGCCCGGACAGGGGGCGGGTTTGGGCTGGGGCCAACGTCCTGACTTTC
cdr3_aa: CASSPDRGRVWAGANVLTF

clone_size: .
j_call: TRBJ2-1
v_call: TRBV19
d_call: TRBD2
cdr3_nt: TGTGCCAGTATAGCGGGAGGGCCTCGCAATGAGCAGTTCTTC
cdr3_aa: CASIAGGPRNEQFF

clone_size: .
j_call: TRBJ2-5
v_call: TRBV3-1/TRBV3-2
d_call: .
cdr3_nt: TGTGCCAGCAGCCAAGGACGGACAGAGAAAAAAGAGACCCAGTACTTC
cdr3_aa: CASSQGRTEKKETQYF

clone_size: .
j_call: TRBJ2-2
v_call: TRBV9
d_call: TRBD1
cdr3_nt: TGTGCCAGCAGCGTGACGACAGGGTCGGCCGGGGAGCTGTTTTTT
cdr3_aa: CASSVTTGSAGELFF

clone_size: once
j_call: TRBJ2-1
v_call: TRBV19
d_call: TRBD2
cdr3_nt: TGTGCCAGTAGTATGGGAGACAGCAGGACTAGCGGGGGCGGGGATGAGCAGTTCTTC
cdr3_aa: CASSMGDSRTSGGGDEQFF

clone_size: .
j_call: TRBJ2-3
v_call: TRBV4-3
d_call: .
cdr3_nt: TGCGCCAGCAGCCGGGGGGGCGGGGTAAGCACAGATACGCAGTATTTT
cdr3_aa: CASSRGGGVSTDTQYF

clone_size: .
j_call: TRBJ2-6
v_call: TRBV2
d_call: .
cdr3_nt: TGTGCCAGCAGCCCAACCGGCGCGCTCAGGGGATCTGGGGCCAACGTCCTGACTTTC
cdr3_aa: CASSPTGALRGSGANVLTF

clone_size: .
j_call: TRBJ1-1
v_call: TRBV4-1
d_call: .
cdr3_nt: TGCGCCAGCAGCCAAGATAACGCCAGGGGAAATACTGAAGCTTTCTTT
cdr3_aa: CASSQDNARGNTEAFF

clone_size: .
j_call: TRBJ2-1
v_call: TRBV9
d_call: TRBD2
cdr3_nt: TGTGCCAGCAGCGCCGATAGCGGGAGGTTAGACAATGAGCAGTTCTTC
cdr3_aa: CASSADSGRLDNEQFF

clone_size: few
j_call: TRBJ1-4
v_call: TRBV14
d_call: TRBD1
cdr3_nt: TGTGCCAGCAGCTTTCGACAGGGAGTTAGTGAAAAACTGTTTTTT
cdr3_aa: CASSFRQGVSEKLFF

clone_size: .
j_call: TRBJ2-7
v_call: TRBV6-2/TRBV6-3
d_call: TRBD2
cdr3_nt: TGTGCCAGCAGTTACTCAAAGCGGGGGAACTACTACGAGCAGTACTTC
cdr3_aa: CASSYSKRGNYYEQYF

clone_size: .
j_call: TRBJ2-7
v_call: TRBV7-2
d_call: .
cdr3_nt: TGTGCCAGCAGCTTAGAGCCAGTCCCGGGCTACGAGCAGTACTTC
cdr3_aa: CASSLEPVPGYEQYF

clone_size: .
j_call: TRBJ2-3
v_call: TRBV7-8
d_call: .
cdr3_nt: TGTGCCAGCAGCTTTTCGGCTAGCTTCACAGATACGCAGTATTTT
cdr3_aa: CASSFSASFTDTQYF